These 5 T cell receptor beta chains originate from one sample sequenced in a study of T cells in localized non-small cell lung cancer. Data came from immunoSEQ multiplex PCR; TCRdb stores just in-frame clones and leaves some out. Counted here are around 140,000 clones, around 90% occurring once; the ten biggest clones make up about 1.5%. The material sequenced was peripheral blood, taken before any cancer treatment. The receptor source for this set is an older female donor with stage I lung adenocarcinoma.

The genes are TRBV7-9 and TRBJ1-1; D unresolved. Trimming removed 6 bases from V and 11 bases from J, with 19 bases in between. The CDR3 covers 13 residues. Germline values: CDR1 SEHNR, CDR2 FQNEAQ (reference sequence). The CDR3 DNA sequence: TGTGCCAGCAGTCCTGACCCTGTCAGTAGGGCTTTCTTT. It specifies CASSPDPVSRAFF.

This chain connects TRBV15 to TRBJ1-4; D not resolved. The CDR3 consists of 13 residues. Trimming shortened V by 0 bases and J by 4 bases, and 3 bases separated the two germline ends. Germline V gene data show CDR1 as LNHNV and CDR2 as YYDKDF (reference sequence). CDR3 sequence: CATSRDYNEKLFF. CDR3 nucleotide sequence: TGTGCCACCAGCAGAGATTATAATGAAAAACTGTTTTTT. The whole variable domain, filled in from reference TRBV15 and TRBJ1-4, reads DAMVIQNPRYQVTQFGKPVTLSCSQTLNHNVMYWYQQKSSQAPKLLFHYYDKDFNNEADTPDNFQSRRPNTSFCFLDIRSPGLGDTAMYLCATSRDYNEKLFFGSGTQLSVL.

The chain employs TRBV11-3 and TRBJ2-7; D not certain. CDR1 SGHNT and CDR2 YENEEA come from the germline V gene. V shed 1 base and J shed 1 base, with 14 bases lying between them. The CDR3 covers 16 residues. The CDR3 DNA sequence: TGTGCCAGCAGCTTAGTTAGGCTCCCTTGGTCCTACGAGCAGTACTTC. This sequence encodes CASSLVRLPWSYEQYF.

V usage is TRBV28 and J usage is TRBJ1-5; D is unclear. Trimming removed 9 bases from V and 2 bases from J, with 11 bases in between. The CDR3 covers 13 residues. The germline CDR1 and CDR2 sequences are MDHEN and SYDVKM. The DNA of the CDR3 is TGTGCCAGTGTACGGCAGGGCAATCAGCCCCAGCATTTT. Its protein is CASVRQGNQPQHF.

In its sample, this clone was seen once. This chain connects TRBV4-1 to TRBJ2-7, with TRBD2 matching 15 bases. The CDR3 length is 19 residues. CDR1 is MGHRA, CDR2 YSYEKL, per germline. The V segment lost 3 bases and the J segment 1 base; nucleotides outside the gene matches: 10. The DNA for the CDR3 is TGCGCCAGCAGCCACAGCCTGGGACTAGCGGGAGGTAGATCCTACGAGCAGTACTTC. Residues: CASSHSLGLAGGRSYEQYF.